This entry concerns a single TCR beta chain. The entry originates in a study of blood T cell repertoires in COVID-19. Overall study: There were acute and convalescent COVID-19 samples, and they came from the United States, Italy and Spain. The analysed material was cDNA or gDNA that came from T cells, B-cell-depleted T cells, or PBMCs.

This CDR3 comprises 15 residues. V lost 3 bases and J 1 base, leaving 12 bases between the germline ends. CDR1 is SGHRS, CDR2 YFSETQ, per germline. In the authors' methods: Scientists estimated how many nucleated cells there were by amplifying reference gene primers. Profiling relied on immunoSEQ multiplex PCR, and the TCRdb table lists in-frame clones only, not all of them. That table furnishes V, J and clone size, whereas the DNA furnished D and trimming. The top ten clones hold 7.2% of a sample with hundreds of thousands of clones, roughly 87% of them seen once. Sequencing was performed on peripheral blood. This chain links TRBV5-1 with TRBJ2-3, with D possibly being TRBD1 (6 bases). The TCR originated in a man aged 55 to 70 who had recovered from COVID-19. The CDR3 DNA reads as TGCGCCAGCAGCTGGTCAGGGGACCGCACAGATACGCAGTATTTT. It codes for CASSWSGDRTDTQYF.